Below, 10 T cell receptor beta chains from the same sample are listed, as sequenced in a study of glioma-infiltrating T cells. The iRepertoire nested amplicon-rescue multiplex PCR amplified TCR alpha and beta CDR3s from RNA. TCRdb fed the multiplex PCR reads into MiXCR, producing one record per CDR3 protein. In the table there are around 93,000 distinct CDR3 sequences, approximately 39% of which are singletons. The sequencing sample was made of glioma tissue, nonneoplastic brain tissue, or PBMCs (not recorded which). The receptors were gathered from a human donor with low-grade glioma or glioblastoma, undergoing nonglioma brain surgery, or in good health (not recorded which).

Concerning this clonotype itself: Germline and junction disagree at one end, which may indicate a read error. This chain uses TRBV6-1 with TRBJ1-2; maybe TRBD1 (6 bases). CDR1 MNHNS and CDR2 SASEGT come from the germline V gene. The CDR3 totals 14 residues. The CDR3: CASGATGSVYGYTF. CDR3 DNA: TGTGCCAGCGGGGCAACAGGGTCTGTTTATGGCTACACATTC.

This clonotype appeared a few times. CDR3 region: CASSVSPVGGRLDNEQFF. As DNA, the CDR3 is TGTGCCAGCAGCGTATCCCCCGTCGGCGGGAGGCTCGACAATGAGCAGTTCTTC. J is TRBJ2-1 and V is TRBV9, with 8 nucleotides matching TRBD2. Germline values: CDR1 SGDLS, CDR2 YYNGEE. J gave up 5 bases and V 1 base, and 14 bases lay outside the gene matches. There are 18 residues in the CDR3.

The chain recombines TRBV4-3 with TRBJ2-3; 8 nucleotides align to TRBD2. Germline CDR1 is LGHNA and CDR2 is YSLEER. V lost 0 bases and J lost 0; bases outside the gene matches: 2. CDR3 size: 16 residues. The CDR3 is CASSQEAGDSTDTQYF. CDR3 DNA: TGCGCCAGCAGCCAAGAAGCGGGGGATAGCACAGATACGCAGTATTTT.

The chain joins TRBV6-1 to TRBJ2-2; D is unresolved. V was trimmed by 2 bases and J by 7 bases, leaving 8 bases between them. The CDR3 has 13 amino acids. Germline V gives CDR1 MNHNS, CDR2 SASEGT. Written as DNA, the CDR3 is TGTGCCAGCAGTGAAATGGATCACGGGGAGCTGTTTTTT. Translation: CASSEMDHGELFF.

The chain's CDR3 is CASSLCGLGGQTQYF. For the CDR3, the DNA is TGTGCCAGCAGCCTATGTGGATTAGGGGGGCAGACCCAGTACTTC. This rearrangement joins TRBV7-2 to TRBJ2-5; the D gene could be TRBD1 or TRBD2 (6 bases each). This CDR3 has 15 residues. Germline lookup yields CDR1 SGHTA and CDR2 FQGNSA. The V end was cut by 5 bases, the J end by 6 bases, with 19 bases between.

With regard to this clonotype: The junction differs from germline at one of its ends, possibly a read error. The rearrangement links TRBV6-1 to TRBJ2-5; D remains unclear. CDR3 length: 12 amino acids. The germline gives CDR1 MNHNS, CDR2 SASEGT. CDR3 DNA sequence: TGTGCCAGCAGTGGCTTCTCCGAGCCCCAGTCCTTC. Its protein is CASSGFSEPQSF.

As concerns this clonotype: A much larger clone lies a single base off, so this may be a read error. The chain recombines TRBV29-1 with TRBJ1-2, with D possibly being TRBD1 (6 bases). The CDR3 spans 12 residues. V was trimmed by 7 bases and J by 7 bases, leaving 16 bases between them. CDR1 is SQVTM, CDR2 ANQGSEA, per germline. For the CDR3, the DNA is TGCAGCGAACAGACAGGACAATGTGGCTACACCTTC. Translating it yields CSEQTGQCGYTF.

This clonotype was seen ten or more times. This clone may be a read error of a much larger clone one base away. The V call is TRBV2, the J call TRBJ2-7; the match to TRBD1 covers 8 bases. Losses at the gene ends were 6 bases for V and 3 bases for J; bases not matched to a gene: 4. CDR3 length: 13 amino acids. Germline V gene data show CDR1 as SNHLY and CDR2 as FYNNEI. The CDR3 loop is CASRRQGNYEQYF. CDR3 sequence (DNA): TGTGCCAGCAGGAGACAGGGGAACTACGAGCAGTACTTC. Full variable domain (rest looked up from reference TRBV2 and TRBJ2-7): EPEVTQTPSHQVTQMGQEVILRCVPISNHLYFYWYRQILGQKVEFLVSFYNNEISEKSEIFDDQFSVERPDGSNFTLKIRSTKLEDSAMYFCASRRQGNYEQYFGPGTRLTVT.

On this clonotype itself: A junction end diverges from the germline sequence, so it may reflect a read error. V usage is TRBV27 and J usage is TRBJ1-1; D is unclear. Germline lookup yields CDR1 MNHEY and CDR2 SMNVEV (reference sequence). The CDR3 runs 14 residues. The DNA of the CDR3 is TGTGCCAGTAGTTTACCACTCAACAGACACGCCGCTTTCTTT. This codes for CASSLPLNRHAAFF.

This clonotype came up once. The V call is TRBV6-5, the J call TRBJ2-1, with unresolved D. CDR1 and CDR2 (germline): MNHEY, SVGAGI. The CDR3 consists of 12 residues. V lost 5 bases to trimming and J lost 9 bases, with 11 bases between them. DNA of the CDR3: TGTGCCAGCAGTAAAAGCGAAGTTGAGCAGTTCTTC. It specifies CASSKSEVEQFF.